One sample yielded the 5 T cell receptor beta chains listed below, sequenced in a study of cytomegalovirus exposure and HLA in healthy donors. The PCR ran on 60 Vbeta and 13 Jbeta primers. Sequencing was performed with immunoSEQ multiplex PCR; in TCRdb, only in-frame clones are kept and a portion is missing. The sample has under 200,000 clones; 80% are singletons. The sample was PBMCs. The receptors derive from a male donor in good health and CMV-seropositive.

This clone has more than one count but fewer than ten. The V and J genes are TRBV21-1 and TRBJ2-1; TRBD2, the D gene given by the table, was not confirmed from the DNA. TRBV21-1 is marked as a pseudogene. The CDR3 spans 17 residues. Here the CDR3 DNA reads TGTGCCAGCAGCAAAGCGGTAGCGGGAGGGCAGTTGAATGAGCAGTTCTTC. Translated, it gives CASSKAVAGGQLNEQFF.

The chain carries TRBV10-3 and TRBJ1-1; 7 nucleotides align to TRBD1. The ends lost 10 bases at V and 5 bases at J; junction bases unmatched: 10. In germline, CDR1 is ENHRY, CDR2 SYGVKD. The CDR3 spans 13 residues. The CDR3 bases are TGTGCCAACGCTCCCGGGACAGCGACTGAAGCTTTCTTT. Translation gives CANAPGTATEAFF.

The chain joins TRBV6-5 to TRBJ2-7; 10 positions agree with TRBD1. V lost 8 bases to trimming and J lost 3 bases; unmatched junction nucleotides: 7. The CDR3 extends over 14 amino acids. In germline, CDR1 is MNHEY, CDR2 SVGAGI. The CDR3 region is CASADWTGGYEQYF. CDR3 sequence (DNA): TGTGCCAGCGCCGACTGGACAGGGGGCTACGAGCAGTACTTC.

V and J are TRBV5-5 and TRBJ1-5; TRBD1 matches at 7 bases. CDR1 SGHKS and CDR2 YYEKEE come from the germline V gene (reference sequence). This CDR3 comprises 16 residues. The trim removed 0 bases at V and 1 base at J, leaving 4 bases unmatched. The CDR3 spells CASSLVGTVSNQPQHF. The DNA of the CDR3 is TGTGCCAGCAGCTTGGTGGGGACAGTCAGCAATCAGCCCCAGCATTTT.

The gene calls are TRBV28 and TRBJ2-1; TRBD1 aligns across 8 bases. The V segment lost 7 bases and the J segment 4 bases; nucleotides outside the gene matches: 12. This CDR3 contains 16 residues. CDR1 is MDHEN, CDR2 SYDVKM, per germline. The CDR3 bases are TGTGCCAGCAAGGGAGAGGGGACAGGAGATTACAATGAGCAGTTCTTC. As protein: CASKGEGTGDYNEQFF.